The rows below give T cell receptor beta chains drawn from one sample of a study of blood T cell repertoires in COVID-19. Profiled with immunoSEQ multiplex PCR; TCRdb holds only in-frame clones, not every one. This sample has about 180,000 clones, with less than 90% found just once. Sequencing input: peripheral blood. The receptors here all came from a woman aged 70 to 79 with COVID-19, enrolled during active disease. The conserved cysteine and the conserved F or W are not part of the CDR3 here. D genes are given only for firm matches.

cdr3_aa: ASSPSMVARSGYT; v_call: TRBV5-1; j_call: TRBJ1-2; cdr3_length: 13; d_call: NA
cdr3_aa: ASSATGGGQPQH; v_call: TRBV7-9; j_call: TRBJ1-5; cdr3_length: 12; d_call: TRBD1
cdr3_aa: ASSQASNRDRPSPLH; v_call: TRBV4-3; j_call: TRBJ1-6; cdr3_length: 15; d_call: TRBD1
cdr3_aa: ASSQAPLTGETQY; v_call: TRBV3-1/TRBV3-2; j_call: TRBJ2-5; cdr3_length: 13; d_call: NA
cdr3_aa: ASSTAQGALTYEQY; v_call: TRBV28; j_call: TRBJ2-7; cdr3_length: 14; d_call: TRBD1
cdr3_aa: ASSLPGQTVTNYGYT; v_call: TRBV5-4; j_call: TRBJ1-2; cdr3_length: 15; d_call: NA
cdr3_aa: AIRGGGTYNQPQH; v_call: TRBV6-5; j_call: TRBJ1-5; cdr3_length: 13; d_call: NA
cdr3_aa: ASRSSGKSTDTQY; v_call: TRBV6-6; j_call: TRBJ2-3; cdr3_length: 13; d_call: TRBD2
cdr3_aa: ASSFQGSHTRNTIY; v_call: TRBV28; j_call: TRBJ1-3; cdr3_length: 14; d_call: NA
cdr3_aa: ASSQRQGLGGYT; v_call: TRBV7-2; j_call: TRBJ1-2; cdr3_length: 12; d_call: TRBD1
cdr3_aa: ASSLSGHSTDTQY; v_call: TRBV7-3; j_call: TRBJ2-3; cdr3_length: 13; d_call: NA
cdr3_aa: ASRRGQDASTEQY; v_call: TRBV6-5; j_call: TRBJ2-7; cdr3_length: 13; d_call: TRBD1
cdr3_aa: ASSRSGRNMYNEQF; v_call: TRBV28; j_call: TRBJ2-1; cdr3_length: 14; d_call: TRBD2
cdr3_aa: ASSMRATNEKLF; v_call: TRBV19; j_call: TRBJ1-4; cdr3_length: 12; d_call: NA
cdr3_aa: ASRFRDFSYEQY; v_call: TRBV2; j_call: TRBJ2-7; cdr3_length: 12; d_call: NA
cdr3_aa: ASKDSRGNTIY; v_call: TRBV7-9; j_call: TRBJ1-3; cdr3_length: 11; d_call: NA
cdr3_aa: ASSQGQGDGYT; v_call: TRBV18; j_call: TRBJ1-2; cdr3_length: 11; d_call: TRBD1
cdr3_aa: ASTKLLTSGAVTGELF; v_call: TRBV19; j_call: TRBJ2-2; cdr3_length: 16; d_call: NA
cdr3_aa: ATSDLLTGDYGELF; v_call: TRBV24-1; j_call: TRBJ2-2; cdr3_length: 14; d_call: TRBD1
cdr3_aa: ASSSTGTSGMSAGETQY; v_call: TRBV7-2; j_call: TRBJ2-5; cdr3_length: 17; d_call: TRBD2
cdr3_aa: ATWRVRSDTEAF; v_call: TRBV27; j_call: TRBJ1-1; cdr3_length: 12; d_call: NA
cdr3_aa: ASSLASSSYNEQF; v_call: TRBV7-2; j_call: TRBJ2-1; cdr3_length: 13; d_call: NA
cdr3_aa: ASSLERAPPGETQY; v_call: TRBV7-2; j_call: TRBJ2-5; cdr3_length: 14; d_call: NA